Listed below are T cell receptor beta chains from one sample, sequenced in a study of blood T cell repertoires in COVID-19. The assay was immunoSEQ multiplex PCR, and TCRdb's table has in-frame clones only and misses some. In the table there are about 260,000 clones, 70% to 90% of which are singletons. The sample comprised peripheral blood. These receptors all stem from a human donor in a cohort sampled during active COVID-19. Both conserved end residues are part of each CDR3. The D gene is left open where the match is weak. The size of a clone is reported for some rows only, either as once, few or many, or as a class for expanded clones.

J | size | V | D | CDR3 | DNA
TRBJ2-3 | . | TRBV7-2 | . | CASSPGVSTDTQYF | TGTGCCAGCAGCCCAGGGGTTAGCACAGATACGCAGTATTTT
TRBJ1-4 | . | TRBV5-6 | . | CASSTIYEKLFF | TGTGCCAGCAGCACTATTTATGAAAAACTGTTTTTT
TRBJ2-5 | . | TRBV7-8 | . | CASSREIGGGEETQYF | TGTGCCAGCAGCCGAGAAATAGGCGGGGGCGAAGAGACCCAGTACTTC
TRBJ2-7 | . | TRBV7-9 | TRBD2 | CASSLGGSGIYEQYF | TGTGCCAGCAGCTTGGGGGGTAGCGGGATCTACGAGCAGTACTTC
TRBJ2-7 | . | TRBV9 | . | CASGRDDEQYF | TGTGCCAGCGGGAGAGACGACGAGCAGTACTTC
TRBJ2-7 | . | TRBV9 | TRBD1 | CASSVAGTEGSYEQYF | TGTGCCAGCAGCGTAGCAGGGACAGAGGGCTCCTACGAGCAGTACTTC
TRBJ1-6 | . | TRBV6-5 | . | CASSLLPGLGNPLHF | TGTGCCAGCAGTCTACTCCCGGGACTGGGAAATCCCCTCCACTTT
TRBJ2-7 | once | TRBV4-1 | TRBD1 | CASSYRQGALEQYF | TGCGCCAGCAGCTACCGACAGGGGGCGCTTGAGCAGTACTTC
TRBJ2-1 | . | TRBV18 | . | CASSPPGGGSNEQFF | TGTGCCAGCTCACCACCCGGGGGCGGGAGCAATGAGCAGTTCTTC
TRBJ1-4 | . | TRBV7-2 | . | CASRRATNEKLFF | TGTGCCAGCCGACGGGCAACTAATGAAAAACTGTTTTTT
TRBJ2-7 | . | TRBV4-2 | . | CASSQGGQGYEQYF | TGTGCCAGCAGCCAAGGGGGGCAGGGGTACGAGCAGTACTTC
TRBJ1-1 | . | TRBV7-9 | . | CASSSPLTGELNTEAFF | TGTGCCAGCAGCTCCCCCCTTACGGGGGAATTGAACACTGAAGCTTTCTTT
TRBJ1-5 | . | TRBV7-2 | TRBD1 | CASSFDRGQPQHF | TGTGCCAGCAGCTTCGACAGGGGCCAGCCCCAGCATTTT
TRBJ2-3 | . | TRBV7-9 | TRBD1 | CASSLAGRGPADTQYF | TGTGCCAGCAGCTTAGCGGGCAGGGGGCCCGCAGATACGCAGTATTTT
TRBJ2-7 | . | TRBV9 | TRBD1 | CASSSTGTGGNEQYF | TGTGCCAGCAGCTCCACCGGGACAGGGGGCAACGAGCAGTACTTC
TRBJ2-7 | . | TRBV6-5 | TRBD1 | CASVRTGEYYYEQYF | TGTGCCAGCGTTAGGACAGGGGAATACTACTACGAGCAGTACTTC